One sample yielded the 8 T cell receptor beta chains listed below, sequenced in a study of PD-1 blockade in classical Hodgkin lymphoma (TCRdb year 2020). The time point label on this specimen signifies: cycle 4 day 1 (C4D1), after about 6 weeks of nivolumab. Every trial patient had relapsed following autologous stem cell transplantation, and prior brentuximab vedotin exposure was what differed among cohorts A, B and C. The protocol used for the library was the immunoSEQ multiplex PCR assay. The clones in this table, taken by TCRdb from immuneACCESS, are in-frame only. Not every clone is retained; where verified, under half of the shortfall comes from an unresolved V gene, and the cause of the rest is unknown. In this sample the table shows 50,000 or so clones, around nine tenths of which occur a single time. Clones ranked in the top ten supply approximately 6.8% of the sample. The sequencing here drew on peripheral blood mononuclear cells (PBMCs), taken before the fourth cycle of nivolumab. These receptors originate from a human donor with classical Hodgkin lymphoma.

The chain recombines TRBV5-1 with TRBJ2-3, with D tentatively TRBD1 (5 bases). From germline, CDR1 is SGHRS and CDR2 YFSETQ. This CDR3 contains 14 residues. The germline V and J ends were trimmed by 0 bases and 6 bases, with 11 bases remaining between them. CDR3 in amino acids: CASSLALSGDTQYF. CDR3 DNA sequence: TGCGCCAGCAGCTTGGCGCTATCAGGGGATACGCAGTATTTT.

This chain joins TRBV7-9 and TRBJ2-5, with 8 bases aligning to TRBD2. V was clipped by 3 bases and J by 6 bases; unmatched bases: 6. The germline gives CDR1 SEHNR, CDR2 FQNEAQ (reference sequence). The length of the CDR3 is 14 residues. CDR3 DNA sequence: TGTGCCAGCAGCTTTGGACTAGCCACCCAGACCCAGTACTTC. It is translated as CASSFGLATQTQYF.

V is TRBV5-1 and J is TRBJ2-1; D call uncertain. CDR1 is SGHRS and CDR2 is YFSETQ in the germline V gene. This CDR3 is built from 14 residues. V was clipped by 3 bases and J by 5 bases, with 12 bases between them. The CDR3 DNA sequence: TGCGCCAGCAGCTCCAACGGTATCGACAATGAGCAGTTCTTC. It codes for CASSSNGIDNEQFF.

This chain connects TRBV4-1 to TRBJ2-7; D perhaps matches TRBD2 (5 bases). The CDR3 sequence is 15 residues long. Germline V gene sequence: CDR1 MGHRA, CDR2 YSYEKL. V lost 0 bases to trimming and J lost 5 bases, with 14 bases between them. CDR3 protein: CASSQELTGWHEQYF. In DNA form, the CDR3 reads TGCGCCAGCAGCCAAGAACTCACGGGATGGCACGAGCAGTACTTC.

Points on this clone: This sample also contains other DNA sequences that code for the same CDR3. This rearrangement joins TRBV5-1 to TRBJ2-6, with 7 bases matching TRBD1. CDR3 length: 16 amino acids. V shed 3 bases, J shed 0 bases, and the junction held 3 bases outside the gene matches. The germline V gene has CDR1 SGHRS and CDR2 YFSETQ. The CDR3 sequence: CASSSGTASGANVLTF. In DNA form, the CDR3 reads TGCGCCAGCAGCTCCGGGACAGCCTCTGGGGCCAACGTCCTGACTTTC.

The CDR3 DNA reads TGCGCCAGCAGGGGGGGGGCGAGGGACAGGCCGACCTACGAGCAGTACTTC. Translation: CASRGGARDRPTYEQYF. This chain connects TRBV10-2 to TRBJ2-7; TRBD1 is a possible D gene (8 bases). Between the trimmed V and J ends, which lost 6 bases and 2 bases, there was a span of 23 bases. CDR1 and CDR2 from the germline V gene are WSHSY and SAAADI. This CDR3 is 17 amino acids long.

V gene TRBV7-6 combines with J gene TRBJ2-7; D possibly corresponds to TRBD2 (5 bases). V was shortened by 5 bases and J by 4 bases, with 6 bases between the two germline ends. Germline V lookup: CDR1 SGHVS, CDR2 FNYEAQ. CDR3 size: 11 residues. CDR3 loop: CASSPGYEQYF. The CDR3 bases are TGTGCCAGCAGCCCGGGGTACGAGCAGTACTTC.

The gene calls are TRBV5-1 and TRBJ1-1; TRBD1 is a possible D gene (6 bases). The CDR3 spans 15 residues. Germline CDR1 is SGHRS and CDR2 is YFSETQ. V lost 6 bases to trimming and J lost 1 base, with 16 bases between them. As DNA, the CDR3 is TGCGCCAGCATTATCGACCCGGGGGCGAACACTGAAGCTTTCTTT. Its translation is CASIIDPGANTEAFF.